This T cell receptor beta chain originates from a study of regulatory T cells in long-lasting Graves disease. Findings and caveats of the study: TRBV28, TRBJ1-2 and TRBJ2-5 emerged as the favored segments in persistent disease.

Time point here: newly diagnosed GD, antithyroid drugs for less than 3 months. The TCR library was prepared using RNA isolated from PBMCs. This clonotype showed up many times. Antigen: not known. Arm-PCR of CDR3 regions and iRepertoire HTBI primers were used to build TCR beta libraries. TCRdb recomputed calls from the multiplex PCR reads with MiXCR, one row per CDR3 protein. The sample records around 230,000 distinct CDR3 sequences, 15% to 20% being singletons. Germline CDR1 reads SGHRS; CDR2 reads YFSETQ. Trimming took off 0 bases at V and 6 bases at J, with 15 bases between the two ends. The CDR3 is 15 residues long.

The clonotype comes from a female donor with Graves disease. The J gene is TRBJ1-1, the V gene TRBV5-1, with D perhaps TRBD1 (5 bases). Material: peripheral blood mononuclear cells (PBMCs), obtained at new diagnosis, from a patient treated with antithyroid drugs. The CDR3 loop reads CASSLEGAPDSEAFF. CDR3 DNA sequence: TGCGCCAGCAGCTTGGAAGGGGCCCCGGATTCTGAAGCTTTCTTT.